This entry lists 17 T cell receptor beta chains sequenced from one sample in a study of shared clonotypes between healthy human individuals. Produced via immunoSEQ multiplex PCR; TCRdb's table is partial and in-frame only. The data show 2 million to 3 million clones, more than 80% seen once. Sequencing was done on a sample of naive CD4+ T cells sorted from blood. Subset noted: CD45RA+ positively selected. Source of these receptors: a young man in good health.

This chain joins TRBV5-4 and TRBJ2-7; no definite D call. This CDR3 region has 15 residues. The V end lost 0 bases, the J end lost 2 bases, and 12 bases lay between the germline ends. The germline V gene encodes CDR1 SGHNT and CDR2 YYREEE (reference sequence). CDR3 loop: CASSLGPQKPYEQYF. The CDR3 DNA is TGTGCCAGCAGCTTGGGGCCCCAGAAGCCCTACGAGCAGTACTTC.

The rearrangement joins TRBV2 to TRBJ1-1; D gene unclear. From germline, CDR1 is SNHLY and CDR2 FYNNEI. The CDR3 covers 12 residues. V shed 7 bases and J shed 4 bases, with 10 bases lying between them. CDR3 sequence (DNA): TGTGCCAGCAACATAGAGGCCACTGAAGCTTTCTTT. It codes for CASNIEATEAFF.

The chain has TRBV21-1 and TRBJ2-1; TRBD1 is the table's D call, not checked against the DNA. TRBV21-1 is listed as a pseudogene. The CDR3 runs 15 residues. CDR3 sequence (DNA): TGTGCCAGCAGCAAAGTACCGGACAGGGGTGATGAGCAGTTCTTC. Encoded protein: CASSKVPDRGDEQFF.

This chain links TRBV7-9 with TRBJ2-1, with 8 bases identical to TRBD2. V shed 5 bases, J shed 6 bases, and the junction held 12 bases outside the gene matches. This CDR3 is built from 16 residues. Germline values: CDR1 SEHNR, CDR2 FQNEAQ (reference sequence). CDR3 in DNA: TGTGCCAGCAGCCCCCCACTAGCGGCCAGGGTCAATGAGCAGTTCTTC. It codes for CASSPPLAARVNEQFF.

This clone was found a few times. This specimen includes other DNA sequences encoding the same CDR3. V usage is TRBV27 and J usage is TRBJ2-7; D unclear. There are 11 residues in the CDR3. CDR1 is MNHEY, CDR2 SMNVEV, per germline (reference sequence). V was clipped by 5 bases and J by 1 base, with 3 bases between them. Here the CDR3 reads CASSPSYEQYF. The CDR3 DNA follows: TGTGCCAGCAGTCCATCCTACGAGCAGTACTTC.

The rearrangement links TRBV13 to TRBJ2-7; D not certain. V was cut by 0 bases and J by 1 base, with 7 bases left in between. The CDR3 spans 14 residues. Looked up from germline, CDR1 is PRHDT and CDR2 is FYEKMQ (reference sequence). CDR3 region: CASSLGPRSYEQYF. In DNA form, the CDR3 reads TGTGCCAGCAGCTTAGGTCCTCGATCCTACGAGCAGTACTTC.

The chain uses TRBV10-3 and TRBJ1-2, with TRBD1 as a possible D gene (5 bases). This CDR3 has 14 residues. Trimming pared 4 bases from V and 8 bases from J, leaving 17 bases between. The V gene's germline CDR1 is ENHRY and CDR2 SYGVKD. CDR3 sequence reads: CAISGGRASGGYTF. The DNA for the CDR3 is TGTGCCATCAGTGGGGGCAGGGCCTCAGGGGGCTACACCTTC.

The genes are TRBV10-3 and TRBJ2-5; 7 nucleotides align to TRBD1. The J call may be wrong; the DNA end is better matched by TRBJ2-7. Germline CDR1 reads ENHRY; CDR2 reads SYGVKD. This CDR3 is built from 15 residues. The DNA of the CDR3 is TGTGCCATCAGTGAGCTTGGGACAGCCTCCTACGAGCAGTACTTC. It is translated as CAISELGTASYEQYF.

In regard to this clone: Compared with germline, one end of the junction differs, possibly owing to a read error. CDR3 coding DNA: TGTGCCTGGAGTGGGGGTCAAGTAAGCAGAGATACGCAGTATTTT. It specifies CAWSGGQVSRDTQYF. The J gene is TRBJ2-3, the V gene TRBV30; D uncertain. The germline V gene encodes CDR1 GTSNPN and CDR2 SVGIG (reference sequence). CDR3 length: 15 amino acids.

The V gene is TRBV6-6, the J gene TRBJ1-4, with 7 bases aligning to TRBD1. The CDR3 length is 14 residues. Unmatched junction bases numbered 4, after V lost 2 bases and J lost 7 bases. Per germline, CDR1 MNHNY and CDR2 SVGAGI (reference sequence). The CDR3 DNA sequence: TGTGCCAGCAGTTACAGGGGACAGTCTGAAAAACTGTTTTTT. Encoded protein: CASSYRGQSEKLFF.

This clone was picked up one time. This rearrangement joins TRBV5-4 to TRBJ2-5; D gene uncertain. The germline V and J ends were trimmed by 3 bases and 2 bases, with 11 bases remaining between them. The germline V gene has CDR1 SGHNT and CDR2 YYREEE (reference sequence). The CDR3 consists of 14 residues. Here the CDR3 reads CASSSGGTQETQYF. The CDR3 bases are TGTGCCAGCAGCTCCGGCGGAACTCAAGAGACCCAGTACTTC.

V gene TRBV7-2 combines with J gene TRBJ2-7, with D perhaps TRBD2 (6 bases). Germline assignment: CDR1 SGHTA and CDR2 FQGNSA. V was pared by 3 bases and J by 3 bases, with 12 bases between. The CDR3 loop spans 14 amino acids. The CDR3 loop reads CASSLGGNDYEQYF. CDR3 DNA: TGTGCCAGCAGCTTGGGAGGTAATGACTACGAGCAGTACTTC.

This clone was picked up a small number of times. This CDR3 is also generated by other DNA sequences in the sample. The gene calls are TRBV5-4 and TRBJ1-1; no clear D. The germline CDR1 and CDR2 sequences are SGHNT and YYREEE (reference sequence). The CDR3 is 13 amino acids. V was clipped by 0 bases and J by 3 bases, with 6 bases between them. The chain's CDR3 is CASSLDGYTEAFF. The CDR3 nucleotides read TGTGCCAGCAGCTTGGACGGATACACTGAAGCTTTCTTT.

The chain recombines TRBV5-6 with TRBJ1-4; D remains unclear. CDR1 is SGHDT, CDR2 YYEEEE, per germline. Trimming stripped 0 bases from V and 6 bases from J, with 15 bases between. This CDR3 contains 16 residues. CDR3 DNA: TGTGCCAGCAGCTTGGAGGTGACAAGGAATCATGAAAAACTGTTTTTT. Translated: CASSLEVTRNHEKLFF.

This chain uses TRBV2 with TRBJ1-2; D is ambiguous. The germline V gene has CDR1 SNHLY and CDR2 FYNNEI. V was trimmed by 4 bases and J by 6 bases, leaving 9 bases between them. The CDR3 runs to 12 residues. The DNA for the CDR3 is TGTGCCAGCAGTGTAGCAGCCGATGGCTACACCTTC. Its protein product is CASSVAADGYTF.

This chain joins TRBV27 and TRBJ2-1, with 7 bases identical to TRBD2. The V and J ends lost 7 bases and 5 bases, in that order; junction bases with no gene match: 11. From germline, CDR1 is MNHEY and CDR2 SMNVEV (reference sequence). The CDR3 contains 15 residues. CDR3 protein: CASITLGSGHNEQFF. The CDR3 region has the DNA TGTGCCAGCATCACCCTCGGTAGCGGGCACAATGAGCAGTTCTTC.

A note on this clone: Other nucleotide sequences from this sample produce the same CDR3. The rearrangement joins TRBV6-5 to TRBJ1-6, with 8 bases identical to TRBD1. The J segment lost 6 bases and the V segment lost 6 bases, leaving 4 bases of the junction unmatched. The germline gives CDR1 MNHEY, CDR2 SVGAGI. This CDR3 spans 14 amino acids. Here the CDR3 reads CASSPGQGNSPLHF. The CDR3 DNA follows: TGTGCCAGCAGCCCCGGACAGGGTAATTCACCCCTCCACTTT.